Listed here are 5 T cell receptor beta chains from one sample, sequenced in a study of a mutant IDH1 vaccine in newly diagnosed glioma. The time point: week 5, during vaccination. All doses held 300 ug of mutant IDH1 20-mer peptide, with topical imiquimod. TCRdb's copy holds only in-frame clones and misses some; the assay was immunoSEQ multiplex PCR. This table holds some 30,000 clones, about 90% found once. For these receptors, no antigen is known. Sequenced here: PBMCs, sampled from a glioma patient whose treatment included an IDH1 peptide vaccine. All receptors derive from a man between 18 and 35 years old with glioma.

The chain carries TRBV4-2 and TRBJ2-7; perhaps D is TRBD1 or TRBD2 (6 bases each). Germline V lookup: CDR1 LGHNA, CDR2 YNFKEQ. Trimming took off 1 base at V and 2 bases at J, with 9 bases between the two ends. CDR3 length equals 14 residues. The CDR3 reads CASSQVRGPYEQYF. CDR3 in DNA: TGTGCCAGCAGCCAAGTCCGGGGGCCCTACGAGCAGTACTTC.

This chain connects TRBV6-5 to TRBJ1-2, with a possible D match to TRBD1 (5 bases). This CDR3 spans 16 amino acids. The V gene's germline CDR1 is MNHEY and CDR2 SVGAGI. Trimming stripped 4 bases from V and 4 bases from J, with 19 bases between. The CDR3 DNA reads TGTGCCAGCAGTTCCTTGGGAGTTCGGGACGGCTATGGCTACACCTTC. This sequence encodes CASSSLGVRDGYGYTF.

The genes are TRBV20-1 and TRBJ2-7, with D perhaps TRBD1 (6 bases). Germline CDR1 and CDR2: DFQATT and SNEGSKA (reference sequence). The V gene lost 6 bases and the J gene lost 2 bases, with 8 bases spanning the gap. This CDR3 spans 11 amino acids. DNA for the CDR3: TGCAGTGCCCAGGGGACCTACGAGCAGTACTTC. Its protein product is CSAQGTYEQYF.

The chain combines TRBV15 with TRBJ1-1, with D unresolved. The CDR3 covers 15 residues. Trimming stripped 3 bases from V and 4 bases from J, with 15 bases between. The germline CDR1 and CDR2 sequences are LNHNV and YYDKDF (reference sequence). The DNA of the CDR3 is TGTGCCACCAGCAGTTACCGATCCGGGAGCACTGAAGCTTTCTTT. Encoded protein: CATSSYRSGSTEAFF. Based on the CDR3 plus reference TRBV15 and TRBJ1-1, the full variable domain is DAMVIQNPRYQVTQFGKPVTLSCSQTLNHNVMYWYQQKSSQAPKLLFHYYDKDFNNEADTPDNFQSRRPNTSFCFLDIRSPGLGDTAMYLCATSSYRSGSTEAFFGQGTRLTVV.

The rearrangement links TRBV30 to TRBJ1-2; D may be TRBD1 (5 bases). V lost 1 base and J lost 8, with 14 bases in between. The CDR3 sequence is 13 residues long. The germline CDR1 and CDR2 sequences are GTSNPN and SVGIG (reference sequence). The CDR3 nucleotides are TGTGCCTGGAGTGCCACGGGACGCGGCGGCTACACCTTC. This sequence encodes CAWSATGRGGYTF.